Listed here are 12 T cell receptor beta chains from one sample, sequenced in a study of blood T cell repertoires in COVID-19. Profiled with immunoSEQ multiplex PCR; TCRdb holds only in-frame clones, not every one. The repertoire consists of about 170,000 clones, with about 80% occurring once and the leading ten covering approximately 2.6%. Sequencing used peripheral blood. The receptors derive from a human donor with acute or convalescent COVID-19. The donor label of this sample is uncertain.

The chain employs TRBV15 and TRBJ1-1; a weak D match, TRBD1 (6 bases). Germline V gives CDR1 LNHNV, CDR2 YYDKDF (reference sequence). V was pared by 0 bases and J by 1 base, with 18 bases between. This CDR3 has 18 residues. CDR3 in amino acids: CATSREKAGTPSNTEAFF. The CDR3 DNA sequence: TGTGCCACCAGCAGAGAAAAAGCCGGGACACCCTCGAACACTGAAGCTTTCTTT.

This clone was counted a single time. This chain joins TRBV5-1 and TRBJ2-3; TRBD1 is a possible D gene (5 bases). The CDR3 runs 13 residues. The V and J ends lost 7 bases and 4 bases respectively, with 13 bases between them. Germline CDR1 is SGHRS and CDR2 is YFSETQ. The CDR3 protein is CASHLGPPDTQYF. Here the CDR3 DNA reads TGCGCCAGCCACTTGGGGCCCCCAGATACGCAGTATTTT.

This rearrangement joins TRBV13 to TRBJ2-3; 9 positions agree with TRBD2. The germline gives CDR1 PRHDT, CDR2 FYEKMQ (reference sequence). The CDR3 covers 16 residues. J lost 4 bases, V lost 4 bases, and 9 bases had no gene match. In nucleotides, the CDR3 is TGTGCCAGCAGCTCGAGTGGGCGGGGGGGAGCAGATACGCAGTATTTT. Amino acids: CASSSSGRGGADTQYF.

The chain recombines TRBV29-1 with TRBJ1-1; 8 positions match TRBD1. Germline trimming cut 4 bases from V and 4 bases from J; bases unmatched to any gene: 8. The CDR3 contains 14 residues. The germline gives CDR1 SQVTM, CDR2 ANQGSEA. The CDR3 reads CSVGARGQGTEAFF. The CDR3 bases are TGCAGCGTTGGAGCCAGGGGGCAAGGCACTGAAGCTTTCTTT.

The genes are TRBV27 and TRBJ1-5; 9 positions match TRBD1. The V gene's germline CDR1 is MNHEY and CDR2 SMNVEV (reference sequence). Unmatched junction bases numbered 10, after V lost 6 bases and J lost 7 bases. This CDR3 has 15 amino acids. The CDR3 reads CASRTTGGPWQPQHF. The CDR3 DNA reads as TGTGCCAGCAGAACTACAGGGGGCCCTTGGCAGCCCCAGCATTTT.

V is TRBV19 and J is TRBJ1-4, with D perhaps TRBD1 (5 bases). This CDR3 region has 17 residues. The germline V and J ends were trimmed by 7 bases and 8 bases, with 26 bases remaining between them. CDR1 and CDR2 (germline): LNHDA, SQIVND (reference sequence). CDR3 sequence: CASTPGVRLGTREKLFF. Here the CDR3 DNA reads TGTGCCAGTACTCCGGGGGTCAGGCTTGGGACCCGAGAAAAACTGTTTTTT.

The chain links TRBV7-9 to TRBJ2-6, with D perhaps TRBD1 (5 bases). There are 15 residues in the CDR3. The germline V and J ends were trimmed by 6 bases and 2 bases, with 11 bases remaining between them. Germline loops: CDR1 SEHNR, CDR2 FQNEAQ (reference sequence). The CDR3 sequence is CASSRTGPGANVLTF. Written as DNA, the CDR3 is TGTGCCAGCAGTAGAACAGGACCTGGGGCCAACGTCCTGACTTTC.

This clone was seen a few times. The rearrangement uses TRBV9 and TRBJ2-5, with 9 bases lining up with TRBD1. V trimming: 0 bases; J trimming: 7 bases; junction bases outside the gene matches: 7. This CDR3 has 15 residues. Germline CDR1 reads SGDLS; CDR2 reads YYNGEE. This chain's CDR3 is CASSVGTGDGGTQYF. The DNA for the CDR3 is TGTGCCAGCAGCGTAGGGACAGGGGACGGGGGGACCCAGTACTTC.

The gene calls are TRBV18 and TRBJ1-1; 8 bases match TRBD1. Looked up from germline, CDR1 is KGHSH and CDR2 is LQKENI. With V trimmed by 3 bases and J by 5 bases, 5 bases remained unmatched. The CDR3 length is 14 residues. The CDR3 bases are TGTGCCAGCTCACCCGGGACAGGAGATACTGAAGCTTTCTTT. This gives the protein CASSPGTGDTEAFF.

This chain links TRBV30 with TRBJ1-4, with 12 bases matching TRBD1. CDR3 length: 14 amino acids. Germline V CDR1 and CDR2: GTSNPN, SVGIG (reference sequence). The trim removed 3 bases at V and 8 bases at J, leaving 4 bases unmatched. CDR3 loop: CAWSLGTGGEKLFF. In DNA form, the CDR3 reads TGTGCCTGGAGCCTCGGGACAGGGGGCGAAAAACTGTTTTTT.

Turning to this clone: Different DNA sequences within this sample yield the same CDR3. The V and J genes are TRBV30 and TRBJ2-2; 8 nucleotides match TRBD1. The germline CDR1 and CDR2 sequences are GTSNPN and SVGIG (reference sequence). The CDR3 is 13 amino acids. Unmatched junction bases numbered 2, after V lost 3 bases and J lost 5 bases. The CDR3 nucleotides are TGTGCCTGGAGGAACAGGGGGACCGGGGAGCTGTTTTTT. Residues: CAWRNRGTGELFF. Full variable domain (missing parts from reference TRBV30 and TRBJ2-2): SQTIHQWPATLVQPVGSPLSLECTVEGTSNPNLYWYRQAAGRGLQLLFYSVGIGQISSEVPQNLSASRPQDRQFILSSKKLLLSDSGFYLCAWRNRGTGELFFGEGSRLTVL.

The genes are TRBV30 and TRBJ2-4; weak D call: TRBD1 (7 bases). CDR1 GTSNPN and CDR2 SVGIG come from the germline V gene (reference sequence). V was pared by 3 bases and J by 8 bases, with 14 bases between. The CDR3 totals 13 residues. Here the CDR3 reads CAWSPPRGDIQYF. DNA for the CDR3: TGTGCCTGGAGCCCCCCCAGGGGGGACATTCAGTACTTC.